The T cell receptor (beta chain) described here comes from a study of post-analysis software for immune sequencing data. The library was made from cDNA and included unique molecular identifiers. From around 1 to 10 million T cells, 400,000 to 650,000 cDNA molecules were obtained. TCRdb ran MiXCR on the PCR reads and lists one entry per CDR3 protein. The table records roughly 570,000 distinct CDR3 sequences, approximately 31% of them present only once. Findings and caveats of the study: TRBV segments more frequent in patients than in controls numbered a few and included TRBV5-6, TRBV5-1 and TRBV20-1. For normalized Chao1 diversity, multiple sclerosis patients scored significantly lower than controls did.

Regarding this clonotype: Its specificity is unknown.

Germline V gives CDR1 SGHNT, CDR2 YYREEE (reference sequence). The CDR3 has 15 residues. With 6 bases removed from V and 3 bases from J, the gap between germline ends came to 16 bases. Sample: blood. This clonotype was sampled from a girl under 18 with multiple sclerosis. V is TRBV5-4 and J is TRBJ2-1; TRBD2 is a possible D gene (6 bases). For the CDR3, the DNA is TGTGCCAGCACCCCGGGACTCCCCTACTACAATGAGCAGTTCTTC. Translated: CASTPGLPYYNEQFF.